Listed below are T cell receptor beta chains from one sample, sequenced in a study of immune evolution from preneoplasia to lung adenocarcinoma. Sequencing was performed with immunoSEQ multiplex PCR; in TCRdb, only in-frame clones are kept and a portion is missing. The sample records about 4,100 clones, just over 85% being singletons. The specimen was FFPE minimally invasive lung adenocarcinoma tissue. The receptors were sampled from a person aged 70 to 80 with lung adenocarcinoma. Each CDR3 is given with its conserved first and last residue. The D gene is left open where the match is weak. Clone size is not always given. Where it is, it says once, few, many or a class for expanded clones.

cdr3_nt	cdr3_aa	d_call	v_call	j_call	clone_size
TGTGCCAGCAGCTTGGCCTGGGCAGAGAACACTGAAGCTTTCTTT	CASSLAWAENTEAFF	NA	TRBV5-4	TRBJ1-1	NA
TGTGCCAGCTCACAGGGAGGTATCACCGGGGAGCTGTTTTTT	CASSQGGITGELFF	NA	TRBV2	TRBJ2-2	NA
TGTGCCAGCAGCCAAACGGCGGGGAGTCGCACAGATACGCAGTATTTT	CASSQTAGSRTDTQYF	NA	TRBV4-2	TRBJ2-3	NA
TGTGCCAGCAGCTTGGGACCAAACAATGAGCAGTTCTTC	CASSLGPNNEQFF	NA	TRBV7-6	TRBJ2-1	NA
TGTGCCAGCAGCCAGTGGACTAGCGGGAGGGCCTACACCGGGGAGCTGTTTTTT	CASSQWTSGRAYTGELFF	TRBD2	TRBV7-2	TRBJ2-2	NA
TGTGCCAGTAGTATGCGGGGATGGGCAGATACGCAGTATTTT	CASSMRGWADTQYF	NA	TRBV19	TRBJ2-3	NA
TGTGCCAGCAGTTCGCCTCCGGGGCTAGTGGAATCGACCCAGTACTTC	CASSSPPGLVESTQYF	NA	TRBV7-9	TRBJ2-5	few
TGCGCCAGCAGCCCGGCCGGACTCGCCACAGATACGCAGTATTTT	CASSPAGLATDTQYF	NA	TRBV4-1	TRBJ2-3	NA
TGTGCCACCAGCAGAGATCGGACTTCCCCCTACGAGCAGTACTTC	CATSRDRTSPYEQYF	NA	TRBV15	TRBJ2-7	NA
TGCAGCGTTGAAAAACTAGCGGGTTACCAAGAGACCCAGTACTTC	CSVEKLAGYQETQYF	TRBD2	TRBV29-1	TRBJ2-5	NA
TGTGCCAGCAGTTACCGGGGGAAGGGGAACTATGGCTACACCTTC	CASSYRGKGNYGYTF	NA	TRBV6-5	TRBJ1-2	NA
TGTGCCAGCAGCCGATGGGGTTCTAATCAGCCCCAGCATTTT	CASSRWGSNQPQHF	NA	TRBV28	TRBJ1-5	NA
TGTGCCAGCAGTTCGCCTCTAACGACAACGCACACAGATACGCAGTATTTT	CASSSPLTTTHTDTQYF	NA	TRBV28	TRBJ2-3	once
TGTGCCAGCAGCTTTCGGGACATCAGGAACACTGAAGCTTTCTTT	CASSFRDIRNTEAFF	NA	TRBV7-9	TRBJ1-1	NA
TGCGCCAGCAGCCAAGATAGGGCGGGAGGGGTATCCTACGAGCAGTACTTC	CASSQDRAGGVSYEQYF	TRBD2	TRBV4-3	TRBJ2-7	NA
TGTGCCAGCAGCTTAACGGACCGCGTTACAGATACGCAGTATTTT	CASSLTDRVTDTQYF	NA	TRBV7-3	TRBJ2-3	NA
TGCGCCAGCAGCTTGGTGGTCGACGTCGAAGCTTTCTTT	CASSLVVDVEAFF	NA	TRBV5-1	TRBJ1-1	NA
TGCAGTGCTAGAGAGCGGAATGAGCAGTTCTTC	CSARERNEQFF	NA	TRBV20-1	TRBJ2-1	NA
TGTGCCAGCAGCTACGGACTAGCGGAAACCTACGAGCAGTACTTC	CASSYGLAETYEQYF	TRBD2	TRBV7-2	TRBJ2-7	few
TGCAGCGTTGAAGGGACTGGCTGGACTGAAGCTTTCTTT	CSVEGTGWTEAFF	NA	TRBV29-1	TRBJ1-1	NA
TGTGCCATCAGTGAAAATACGAACAGGGTTTGGGACGAGCAGTACTTC	CAISENTNRVWDEQYF	NA	TRBV10-3	TRBJ2-7	NA